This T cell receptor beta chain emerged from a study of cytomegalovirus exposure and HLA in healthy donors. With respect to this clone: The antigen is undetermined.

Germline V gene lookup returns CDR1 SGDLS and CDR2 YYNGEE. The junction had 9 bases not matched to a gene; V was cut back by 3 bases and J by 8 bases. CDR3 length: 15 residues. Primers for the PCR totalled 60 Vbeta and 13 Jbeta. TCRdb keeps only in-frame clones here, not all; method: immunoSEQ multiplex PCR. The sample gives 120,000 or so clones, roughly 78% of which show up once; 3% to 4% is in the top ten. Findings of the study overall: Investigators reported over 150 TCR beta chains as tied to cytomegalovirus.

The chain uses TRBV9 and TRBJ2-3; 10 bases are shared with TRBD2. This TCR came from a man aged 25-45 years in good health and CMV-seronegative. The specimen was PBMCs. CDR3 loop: CASSDIAGGRGTQYF. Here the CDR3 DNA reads TGTGCCAGCAGCGACATAGCGGGGGGTCGTGGTACGCAGTATTTT.